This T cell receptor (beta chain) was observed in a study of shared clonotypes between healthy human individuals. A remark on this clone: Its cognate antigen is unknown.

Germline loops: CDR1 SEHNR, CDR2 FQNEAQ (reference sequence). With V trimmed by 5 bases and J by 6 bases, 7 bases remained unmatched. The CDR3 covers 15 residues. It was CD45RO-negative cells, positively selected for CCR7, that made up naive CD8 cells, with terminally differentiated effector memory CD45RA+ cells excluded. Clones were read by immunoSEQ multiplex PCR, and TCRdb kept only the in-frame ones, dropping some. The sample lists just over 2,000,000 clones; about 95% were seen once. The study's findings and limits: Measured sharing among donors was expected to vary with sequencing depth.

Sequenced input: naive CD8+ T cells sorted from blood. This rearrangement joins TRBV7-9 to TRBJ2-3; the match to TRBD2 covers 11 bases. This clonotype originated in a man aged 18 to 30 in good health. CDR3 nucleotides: TGTGCCAGCAGCGTCCTACTAGCGGGAGTGGATACGCAGTATTTT. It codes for CASSVLLAGVDTQYF.